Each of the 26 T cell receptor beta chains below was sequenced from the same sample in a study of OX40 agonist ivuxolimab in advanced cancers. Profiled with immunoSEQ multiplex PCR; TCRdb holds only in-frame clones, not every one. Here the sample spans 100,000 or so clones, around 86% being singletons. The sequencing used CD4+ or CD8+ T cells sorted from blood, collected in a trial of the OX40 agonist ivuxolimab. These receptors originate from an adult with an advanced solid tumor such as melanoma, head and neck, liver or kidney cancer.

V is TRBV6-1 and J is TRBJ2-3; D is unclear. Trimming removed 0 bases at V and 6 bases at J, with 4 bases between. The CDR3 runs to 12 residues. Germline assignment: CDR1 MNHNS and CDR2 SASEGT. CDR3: CASSEAGDTQYF. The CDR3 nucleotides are TGTGCCAGCAGTGAAGCGGGGGATACGCAGTATTTT.

As DNA, the CDR3 is TGTGCCAGCAGCCACGGGGGAAATCAGCCCCAGCATTTT. It is translated as CASSHGGNQPQHF. V is TRBV7-8 and J is TRBJ1-5; possibly TRBD1 for D (5 bases). In germline, CDR1 is SGHVS, CDR2 FQNEAQ. V lost 5 bases to trimming and J lost 4 bases, with 9 bases between them. The length of the CDR3 is 13 residues.

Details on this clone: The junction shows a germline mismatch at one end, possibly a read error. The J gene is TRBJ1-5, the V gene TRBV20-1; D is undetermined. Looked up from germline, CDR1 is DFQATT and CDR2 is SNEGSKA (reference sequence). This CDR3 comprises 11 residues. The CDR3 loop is CSGRGNQPQHF. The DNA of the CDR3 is TGTTCGGGTCGAGGCAATCAGCCCCAGCATTTT.

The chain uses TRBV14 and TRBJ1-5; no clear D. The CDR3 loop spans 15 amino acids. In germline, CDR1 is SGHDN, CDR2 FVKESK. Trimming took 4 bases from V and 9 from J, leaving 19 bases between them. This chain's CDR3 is CASSPTDGYGRPQHF. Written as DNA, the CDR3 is TGTGCCAGCAGCCCTACCGACGGATACGGAAGGCCCCAGCATTTT.

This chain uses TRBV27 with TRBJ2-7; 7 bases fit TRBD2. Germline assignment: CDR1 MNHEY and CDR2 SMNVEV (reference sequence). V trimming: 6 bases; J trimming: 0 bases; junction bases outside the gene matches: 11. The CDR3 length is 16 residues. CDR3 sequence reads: CASSPRGGGYSYEQYF. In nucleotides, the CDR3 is TGTGCCAGCAGCCCAAGGGGCGGGGGTTACTCCTACGAGCAGTACTTC.

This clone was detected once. CDR3 region: CASSLRGPPDTGELFF. CDR3 nucleotide sequence: TGTGCCAGCAGCTTAAGGGGGCCCCCTGACACCGGGGAGCTGTTTTTT. This chain links TRBV7-9 with TRBJ2-2, with 7 nucleotides matching TRBD1. The germline CDR1 and CDR2 sequences are SEHNR and FQNEAQ (reference sequence). Trimming removed 2 bases from V and 3 bases from J; junction bases left unmatched: 6. The CDR3 contains 16 residues.

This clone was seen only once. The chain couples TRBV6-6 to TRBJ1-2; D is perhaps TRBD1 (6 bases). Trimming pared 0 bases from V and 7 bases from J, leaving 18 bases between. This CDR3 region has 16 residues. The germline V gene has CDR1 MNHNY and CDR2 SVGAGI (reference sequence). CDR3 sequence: CASSYSGGTGTRGYTF. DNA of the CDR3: TGTGCCAGCAGTTACTCCGGCGGAACAGGGACTCGTGGCTACACCTTC.

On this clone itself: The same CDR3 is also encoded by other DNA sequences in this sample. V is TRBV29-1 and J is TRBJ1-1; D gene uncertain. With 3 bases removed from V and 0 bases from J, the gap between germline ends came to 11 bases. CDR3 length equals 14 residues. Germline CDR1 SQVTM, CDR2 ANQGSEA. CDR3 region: CSVEDRGMNTEAFF. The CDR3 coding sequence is TGCAGCGTTGAGGATCGCGGCATGAACACTGAAGCTTTCTTT. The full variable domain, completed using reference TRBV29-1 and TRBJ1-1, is SAVISQKPSRDICQRGTSLTIQCQVDSQVTMMFWYRQQPGQSLTLIATANQGSEATYESGFVIDKFPISRPNLTFSTLTVSNMSPEDSSIYLCSVEDRGMNTEAFFGQGTRLTVV.

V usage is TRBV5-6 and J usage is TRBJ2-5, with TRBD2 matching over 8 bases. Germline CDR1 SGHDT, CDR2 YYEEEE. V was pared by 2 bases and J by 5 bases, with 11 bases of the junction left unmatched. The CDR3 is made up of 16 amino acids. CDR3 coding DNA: TGTGCCAGCAGCTTCCCCGGGACTAGTAGCGGGGAGACCCAGTACTTC. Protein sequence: CASSFPGTSSGETQYF.

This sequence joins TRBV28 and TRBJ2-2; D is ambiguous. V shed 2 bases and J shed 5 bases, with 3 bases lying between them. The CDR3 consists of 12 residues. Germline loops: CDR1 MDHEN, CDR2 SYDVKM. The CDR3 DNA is TGTGCCAGCAGTTTACGGACCGGGGAGCTGTTTTTT. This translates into CASSLRTGELFF.

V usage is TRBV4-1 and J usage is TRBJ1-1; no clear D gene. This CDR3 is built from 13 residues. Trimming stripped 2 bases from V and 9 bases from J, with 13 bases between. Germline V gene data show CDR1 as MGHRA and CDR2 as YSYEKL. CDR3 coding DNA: TGCGCCAGCAGCCAAAGCTTCAGCAGCAAAGCTTTCTTT. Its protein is CASSQSFSSKAFF.

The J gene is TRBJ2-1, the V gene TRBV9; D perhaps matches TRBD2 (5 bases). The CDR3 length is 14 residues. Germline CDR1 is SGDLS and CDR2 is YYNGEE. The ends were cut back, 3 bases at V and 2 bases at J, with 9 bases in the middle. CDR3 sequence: CASSAPGTYNEQFF. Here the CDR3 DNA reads TGTGCCAGCAGCGCCCCCGGGACCTACAATGAGCAGTTCTTC.

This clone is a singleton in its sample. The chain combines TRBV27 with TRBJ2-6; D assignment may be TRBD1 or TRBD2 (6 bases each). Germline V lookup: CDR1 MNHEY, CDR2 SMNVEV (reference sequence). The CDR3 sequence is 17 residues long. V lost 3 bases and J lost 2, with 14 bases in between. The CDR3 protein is CASSLGPRGPGANVLTF. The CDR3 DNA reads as TGTGCCAGCAGTTTGGGACCCCGGGGGCCTGGGGCCAACGTCCTGACTTTC.

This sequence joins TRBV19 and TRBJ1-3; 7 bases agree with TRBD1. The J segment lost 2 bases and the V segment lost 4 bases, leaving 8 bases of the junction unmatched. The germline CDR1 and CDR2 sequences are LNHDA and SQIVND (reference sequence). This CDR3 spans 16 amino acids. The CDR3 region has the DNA TGTGCCAGTAGTAGGGGGGACAGTCGCACTGGAAACACCATATATTTT. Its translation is CASSRGDSRTGNTIYF.

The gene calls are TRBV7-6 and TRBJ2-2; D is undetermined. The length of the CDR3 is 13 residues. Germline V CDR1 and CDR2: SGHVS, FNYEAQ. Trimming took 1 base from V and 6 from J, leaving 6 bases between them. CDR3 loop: CASSLVPSGELFF. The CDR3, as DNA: TGTGCCAGCAGCTTAGTCCCATCCGGGGAGCTGTTTTTT. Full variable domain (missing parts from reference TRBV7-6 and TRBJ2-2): GAGVSQSPRYKVTKRGQDVALRCDPISGHVSLYWYRQALGQGPEFLTYFNYEAQQDKSGLPNDRFSAERPEGSISTLTIQRTEQRDSAMYRCASSLVPSGELFFGEGSRLTVL.

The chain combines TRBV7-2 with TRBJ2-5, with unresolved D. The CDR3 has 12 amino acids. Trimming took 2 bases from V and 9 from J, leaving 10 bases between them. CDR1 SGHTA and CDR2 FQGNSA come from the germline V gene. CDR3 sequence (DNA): TGTGCCAGCAGCTTAAACGTTCCGCCCCAGTACTTC. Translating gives CASSLNVPPQYF.

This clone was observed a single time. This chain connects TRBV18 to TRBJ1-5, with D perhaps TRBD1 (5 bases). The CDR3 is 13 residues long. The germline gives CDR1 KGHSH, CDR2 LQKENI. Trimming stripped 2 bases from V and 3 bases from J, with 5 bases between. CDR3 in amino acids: CASSPGTNQPQHF. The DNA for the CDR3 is TGTGCCAGCTCACCAGGGACCAATCAGCCCCAGCATTTT.

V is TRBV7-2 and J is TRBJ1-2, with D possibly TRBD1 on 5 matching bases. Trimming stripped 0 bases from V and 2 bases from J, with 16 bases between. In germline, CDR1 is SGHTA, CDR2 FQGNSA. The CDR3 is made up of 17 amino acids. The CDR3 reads CASSLAGGRQSNYGYTF. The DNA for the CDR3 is TGTGCCAGCAGCTTAGCGGGAGGCCGACAGTCGAACTATGGCTACACCTTC.

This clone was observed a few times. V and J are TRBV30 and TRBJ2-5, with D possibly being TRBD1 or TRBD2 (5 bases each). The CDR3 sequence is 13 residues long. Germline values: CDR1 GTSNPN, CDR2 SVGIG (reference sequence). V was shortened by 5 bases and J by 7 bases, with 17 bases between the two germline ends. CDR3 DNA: TGTGCCTGGGATCCGGGACCGTCGGGGACCCAGTACTTC. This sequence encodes CAWDPGPSGTQYF.

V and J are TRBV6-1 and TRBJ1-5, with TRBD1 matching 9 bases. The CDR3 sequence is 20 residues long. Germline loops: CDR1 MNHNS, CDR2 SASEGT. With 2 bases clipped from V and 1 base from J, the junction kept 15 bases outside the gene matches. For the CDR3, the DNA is TGTGCCAGCAGTGAACTGGCCCGGGACAGGGTGGGGGGGAGCAATCAGCCCCAGCATTTT. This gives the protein CASSELARDRVGGSNQPQHF.

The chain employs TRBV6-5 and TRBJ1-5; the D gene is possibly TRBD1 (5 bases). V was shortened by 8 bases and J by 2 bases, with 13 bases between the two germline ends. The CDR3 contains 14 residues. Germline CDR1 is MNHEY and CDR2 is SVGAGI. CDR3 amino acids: CASYGGRGNQPQHF. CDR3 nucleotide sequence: TGTGCCAGCTATGGGGGTAGAGGCAATCAGCCCCAGCATTTT.

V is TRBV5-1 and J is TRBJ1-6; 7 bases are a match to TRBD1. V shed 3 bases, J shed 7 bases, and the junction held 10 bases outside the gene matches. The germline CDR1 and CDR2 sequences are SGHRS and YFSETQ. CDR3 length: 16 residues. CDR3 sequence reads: CASSSRLRDSNSPLHF. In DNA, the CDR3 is TGCGCCAGCAGCTCGCGACTCCGGGACAGCAATTCACCCCTCCACTTT. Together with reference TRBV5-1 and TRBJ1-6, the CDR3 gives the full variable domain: KAGVTQTPRYLIKTRGQQVTLSCSPISGHRSVSWYQQTPGQGLQFLFEYFSETQRNKGNFPGRFSGRQFSNSRSEMNVSTLELGDSALYLCASSSRLRDSNSPLHFGNGTRLTVT.

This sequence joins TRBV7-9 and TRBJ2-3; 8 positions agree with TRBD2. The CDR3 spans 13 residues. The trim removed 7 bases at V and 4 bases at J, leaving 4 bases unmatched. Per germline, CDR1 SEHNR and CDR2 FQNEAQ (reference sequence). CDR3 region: CASIRAGADTQYF. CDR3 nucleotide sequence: TGTGCCAGCATCAGAGCGGGGGCAGATACGCAGTATTTT.

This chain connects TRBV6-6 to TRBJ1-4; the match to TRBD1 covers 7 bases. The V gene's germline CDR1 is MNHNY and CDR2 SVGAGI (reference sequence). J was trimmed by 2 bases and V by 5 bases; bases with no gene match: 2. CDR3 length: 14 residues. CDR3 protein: CASSLQGTNEKLFF. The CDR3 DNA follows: TGTGCCAGCAGTCTACAGGGGACTAATGAAAAACTGTTTTTT.

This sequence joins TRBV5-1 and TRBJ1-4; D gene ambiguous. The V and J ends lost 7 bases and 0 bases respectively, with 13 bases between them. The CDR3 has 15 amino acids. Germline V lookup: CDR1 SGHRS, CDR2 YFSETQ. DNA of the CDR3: TGCGCCAGCGCCATCGCCGGGACAACTAATGAAAAACTGTTTTTT. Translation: CASAIAGTTNEKLFF.

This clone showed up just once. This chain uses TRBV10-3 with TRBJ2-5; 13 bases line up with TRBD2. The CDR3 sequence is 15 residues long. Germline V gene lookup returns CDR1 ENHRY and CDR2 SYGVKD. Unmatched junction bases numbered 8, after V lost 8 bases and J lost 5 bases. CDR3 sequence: CAIGLAGAEWETQYF. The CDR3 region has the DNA TGTGCCATCGGACTAGCGGGGGCCGAATGGGAGACCCAGTACTTC.